Each of the 15 T cell receptor beta chains below was sequenced from the same sample in a study of control samples from healthy donors and cancer patients. The method was immunoSEQ multiplex PCR; TCRdb's version includes in-frame clones alone and lacks a portion of them. The data show under 150,000 clones, with just over 90% seen just once and 1.7% held by the top ten. Sequencing was done on a sample of PBMCs. These receptors came from a man in his forties or fifties with head and neck cancer.

CDR3 nucleotides: TGTGCCAGCTCATCGCCGGGACAGGCCTCCGATGGCTACACCTTC. Its protein product is CASSSPGQASDGYTF. V gene TRBV18 combines with J gene TRBJ1-2, with 8 bases lining up with TRBD1. V lost 5 bases and J lost 6; bases outside the gene matches: 11. The CDR3 spans 15 residues. Germline lookup yields CDR1 KGHSH and CDR2 LQKENI.

This chain links TRBV7-8 with TRBJ2-7; 8 nucleotides match TRBD1. Germline CDR1 reads SGHVS; CDR2 reads FQNEAQ. The ends lost 0 bases at V and 4 bases at J; junction bases unmatched: 2. The CDR3 consists of 14 residues. CDR3 DNA: TGTGCCAGCAGCTTAGCTGGACAGGGTTACGAGCAGTACTTC. Translating it yields CASSLAGQGYEQYF. Looking up the rest from reference TRBV7-8 and TRBJ2-7 gives the full variable domain: GAGVSQSPRYKVAKRGQDVALRCDPISGHVSLFWYQQALGQGPEFLTYFQNEAQLDKSGLPSDRFFAERPEGSVSTLKIQRTQQEDSAVYLCASSLAGQGYEQYFGPGTRLTVT.

This clone appeared once. The chain employs TRBV18 and TRBJ2-5; no firm D call. V was clipped by 2 bases and J by 1 base, with 5 bases between them. Looked up from germline, CDR1 is KGHSH and CDR2 is LQKENI. The CDR3 totals 13 residues. The CDR3 nucleotides read TGTGCCAGCTCACCATTGGCCCAAGAGACCCAGTACTTC. This translates into CASSPLAQETQYF. Filled out from reference TRBV18 and TRBJ2-5, the complete variable domain reads NAGVMQNPRHLVRRRGQEARLRCSPMKGHSHVYWYRQLPEEGLKFMVYLQKENIIDESGMPKERFSAEFPKEGPSILRIQQVVRGDSAAYFCASSPLAQETQYFGPGTRLLVL.

This sequence joins TRBV18 and TRBJ2-6; 12 bases are shared with TRBD1. J lost 3 bases, V lost 2 bases, and 5 bases had no gene match. The length of the CDR3 is 18 residues. Germline CDR1 and CDR2: KGHSH and LQKENI. CDR3 in amino acids: CASSPMGQGAFGANVLTF. The CDR3, as DNA: TGTGCCAGCTCACCAATGGGACAGGGGGCTTTTGGGGCCAACGTCCTGACTTTC.

V is TRBV3-1 (or the pseudogene TRBV3-2) and J is TRBJ1-3; tentative D call: TRBD1 (5 bases). Germline V CDR1 and CDR2: LGHDT, YNNKEL (reference sequence). The CDR3 spans 14 residues. Deletions cut 2 bases from V and 9 bases from J, with 14 bases between. The CDR3 sequence: CASSQTRMGGTIYF. In nucleotides, the CDR3 is TGTGCCAGCAGCCAAACTAGGATGGGGGGCACCATATATTTT.

The gene calls are TRBV4-3 and TRBJ2-1; 13 positions agree with TRBD2. CDR3 length equals 16 residues. With V trimmed by 5 bases and J by 6 bases, 7 bases remained unmatched. Germline V gene data show CDR1 as LGHNA and CDR2 as YSLEER. Here the CDR3 DNA reads TGCGCCAGCAGCAAATTACTAGCGGGGGGGTTCAATGAGCAGTTCTTC. The encoded protein is CASSKLLAGGFNEQFF.

The rearrangement links TRBV7-9 to TRBJ2-3; 13 positions agree with TRBD2. The CDR3 runs 16 residues. Germline assignment: CDR1 SEHNR and CDR2 FQNEAQ (reference sequence). V dropped 1 base and J dropped 6; count of bases not matched to a gene: 4. The CDR3 here is CASSLGLAGGLDTQYF. The CDR3 nucleotides read TGTGCCAGCAGCTTAGGACTAGCGGGGGGCCTTGATACGCAGTATTTT.

This chain connects TRBV7-2 to TRBJ2-5; perhaps TRBD2 as D (5 bases). This CDR3 has 15 amino acids. From germline, CDR1 is SGHTA and CDR2 FQGNSA. The V end was cut by 2 bases, the J end by 2 bases, with 12 bases between. CDR3 coding DNA: TGTGCCAGCAGCTTAATCGGCGGAGGACAAGAGACCCAGTACTTC. Translation gives CASSLIGGGQETQYF.

The chain is built from TRBV2 and TRBJ2-5, with a tentative D call TRBD2 (5 bases). The germline V gene encodes CDR1 SNHLY and CDR2 FYNNEI. The CDR3 covers 14 residues. Trimming removed 7 bases from V and 4 bases from J, with 16 bases in between. CDR3: CASTDSLRGETQYF. The CDR3 DNA follows: TGTGCCAGCACCGATTCCCTCCGGGGAGAGACCCAGTACTTC.

This chain connects TRBV5-6 to TRBJ1-6; D is undetermined. Trimming removed 0 bases from V and 7 bases from J, with 8 bases in between. The CDR3 extends over 14 amino acids. In germline, CDR1 is SGHDT, CDR2 YYEEEE. Written as DNA, the CDR3 is TGTGCCAGCAGCTTGGTGGCCCCCAATTCACCCCTCCACTTT. This codes for CASSLVAPNSPLHF. Combining the CDR3 with reference TRBV5-6 and TRBJ1-6 gives the whole variable domain DAGVTQSPTHLIKTRGQQVTLRCSPKSGHDTVSWYQQALGQGPQFIFQYYEEEERQRGNFPDRFSGHQFPNYSSELNVNALLLGDSALYLCASSLVAPNSPLHFGNGTRLTVT.

The chain links TRBV19 to TRBJ1-5; the D gene is possibly TRBD1 (6 bases). The V and J ends lost 6 bases and 7 bases respectively, with 10 bases between them. Germline V gene sequence: CDR1 LNHDA, CDR2 SQIVND (reference sequence). This CDR3 has 12 residues. The CDR3 nucleotides are TGTGCCAGTAGGGAGGGGGGCCAGCCCCAGCATTTT. Translated: CASREGGQPQHF.

The chain joins TRBV5-1 to TRBJ1-1; 7 bases align to TRBD1. Germline assignment: CDR1 SGHRS and CDR2 YFSETQ. The V gene end was trimmed by 4 bases and the J gene end by 1 base; junction bases not matched to a gene: 4. The CDR3 extends over 14 amino acids. CDR3 DNA sequence: TGCGCCAGCAGCGGGGGACAGTGGAACACTGAAGCTTTCTTT. Encoded protein: CASSGGQWNTEAFF.

The gene calls are TRBV7-8 and TRBJ2-3; D tentatively reads TRBD1 or TRBD2 (6 bases each). In germline, CDR1 is SGHVS, CDR2 FQNEAQ. Deletions cut 4 bases from V and 4 bases from J, with 12 bases between. The CDR3 contains 14 residues. CDR3 nucleotide sequence: TGTGCCAGCAGCTGGGGGGCCAGAGCAGATACGCAGTATTTT. Residues: CASSWGARADTQYF. The entire variable domain, with the rest obtained from reference TRBV7-8 and TRBJ2-3, is as follows: GAGVSQSPRYKVAKRGQDVALRCDPISGHVSLFWYQQALGQGPEFLTYFQNEAQLDKSGLPSDRFFAERPEGSVSTLKIQRTQQEDSAVYLCASSWGARADTQYFGPGTRLTVL.

This clone was counted once. The chain links TRBV4-3 to TRBJ1-1; 7 bases fit TRBD1. The CDR3 extends over 15 amino acids. CDR1 is LGHNA, CDR2 YSLEER, per germline. V was clipped by 3 bases and J by 4 bases; unmatched bases: 8. In nucleotides, the CDR3 is TGCGCCAGCAGCCAGGGACAGTTGGGCGGCACTGAAGCTTTCTTT. Amino acid sequence: CASSQGQLGGTEAFF.

This clone occurred once. V usage is TRBV12-3 or TRBV12-4 and J usage is TRBJ1-2; TRBD1 might be the D (5 bases). V lost 3 bases, J lost 11 bases, and 16 bases lay in between. This CDR3 spans 13 amino acids. This CDR3 is CASSFGDRFVYTF. CDR3 sequence (DNA): TGTGCCAGCAGTTTTGGGGACCGCTTCGTATACACCTTC.